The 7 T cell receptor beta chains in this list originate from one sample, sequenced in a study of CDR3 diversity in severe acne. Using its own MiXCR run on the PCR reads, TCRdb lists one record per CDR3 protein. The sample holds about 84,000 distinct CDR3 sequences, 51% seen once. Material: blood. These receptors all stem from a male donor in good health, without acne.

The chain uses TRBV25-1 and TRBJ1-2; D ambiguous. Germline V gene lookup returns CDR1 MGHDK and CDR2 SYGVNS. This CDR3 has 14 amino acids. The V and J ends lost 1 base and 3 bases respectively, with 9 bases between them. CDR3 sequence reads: CASSESQVDYGYTF. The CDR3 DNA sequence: TGTGCCAGCAGTGAATCCCAGGTCGACTATGGCTACACCTTC.

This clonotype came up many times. The CDR3 here is CASALTTSGTYNEQFF. The CDR3 DNA reads as TGTGCCAGCGCCCTAACTACTAGCGGTACCTACAATGAGCAGTTCTTC. The chain recombines TRBV28 with TRBJ2-1; TRBD2 agrees at 8 bases. V shed 8 bases and J 2 bases; nucleotides not matched to a gene: 11. The CDR3 has 16 amino acids. CDR1 is MDHEN, CDR2 SYDVKM, per germline.

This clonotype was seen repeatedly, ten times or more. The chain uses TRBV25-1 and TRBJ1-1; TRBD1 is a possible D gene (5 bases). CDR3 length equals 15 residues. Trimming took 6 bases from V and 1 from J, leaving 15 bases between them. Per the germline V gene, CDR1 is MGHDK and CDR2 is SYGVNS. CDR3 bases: TGTGCCAGCAGGCCCAACCGTGGGGCGAACACTGAAGCTTTCTTT. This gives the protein CASRPNRGANTEAFF.

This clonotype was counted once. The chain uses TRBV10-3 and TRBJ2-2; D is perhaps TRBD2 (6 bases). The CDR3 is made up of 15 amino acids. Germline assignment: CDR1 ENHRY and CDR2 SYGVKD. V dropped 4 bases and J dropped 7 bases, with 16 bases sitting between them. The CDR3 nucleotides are TGTGCCATCAGTGGGGTGGAGGGAATGGTCGGGGAGCTGTTTTTT. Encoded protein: CAISGVEGMVGELFF.

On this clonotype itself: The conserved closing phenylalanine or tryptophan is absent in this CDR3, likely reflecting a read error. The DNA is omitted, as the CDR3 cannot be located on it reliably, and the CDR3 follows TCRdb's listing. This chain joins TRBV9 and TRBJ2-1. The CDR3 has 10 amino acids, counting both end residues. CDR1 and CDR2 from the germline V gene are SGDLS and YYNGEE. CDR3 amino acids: CASSATRSKI.

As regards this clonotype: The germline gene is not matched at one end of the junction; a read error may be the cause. In DNA, the CDR3 is TGCGCCTGCAGGGGGGGGGCAGATACGCAGTATTTT. It is translated as CACRGGADTQYF. The V and J genes are TRBV5-1 and TRBJ2-3, with D possibly called TRBD1 or TRBD2 (7 bases each). CDR1 is SGHRS and CDR2 is YFSETQ in the germline V gene. This CDR3 region has 12 residues.

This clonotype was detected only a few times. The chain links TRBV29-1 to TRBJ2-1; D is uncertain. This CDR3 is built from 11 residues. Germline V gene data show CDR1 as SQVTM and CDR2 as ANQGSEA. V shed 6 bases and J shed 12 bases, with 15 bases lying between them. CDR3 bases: TGCAGCGTCGAGCAATTGGGAACGCAGTTCTTC. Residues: CSVEQLGTQFF.